The following is a TCR beta chain sequence with its context. This sample was included in a study of blood T cells in healthy people across ages. Sample-barcoded 5' priming and a J-beta primer mix drove a second PCR of about 6 to 11 cycles. One entry per CDR3 protein results from TCRdb running MiXCR on the 5' RACE reads. The sample has 1.5 million to 2 million distinct CDR3 sequences, 28% seen once. Germline assignment: CDR1 SGHDN and CDR2 FVKESK. The CDR3 spans 16 residues. V lost 0 bases and J lost 5; bases outside the gene matches: 6. Sequencing used blood. The chain has TRBV14 and TRBJ2-1; 8 positions match TRBD1. This TCR was sampled from a woman in her twenties or thirties in good health. The CDR3 loop is CASSQDKGQVHNEQFF. DNA for the CDR3: TGTGCCAGCAGCCAAGATAAGGGACAGGTCCACAATGAGCAGTTCTTC. Variable domain in full (rest from reference TRBV14 and TRBJ2-1): EAGVTQFPSHSVIEKGQTVTLRCDPISGHDNLYWYRRVMGKEIKFLLHFVKESKQDESGMPNNRFLAERTGGTYSTLKVQPAELEDSGVYFCASSQDKGQVHNEQFFGPGTRLTVL.